The TCR beta chain described here comes from a study of cytotoxic CD8 clonotypes in ibrutinib-treated CLL. As for the study in general: The subjects consisted of about eleven relapsed/refractory and fewer than 16 treatment-naive individuals, with about 17 IGHV unmutated. Findings of the study overall: Clonality (at baseline) was higher than in age-matched healthy donors and tracked circulating CD8+ T-cell counts. Clonality rose at ibrutinib response and fell back toward baseline at progression.

As for this clone: Its target is unknown.

Data came from immunoSEQ multiplex PCR; TCRdb stores just in-frame clones and leaves some out. The data show approximately 130,000 clones, 84% seen once. The CDR3 is made up of 17 amino acids. The V and J ends lost 1 base and 0 bases, in that order; junction bases with no gene match: 7. In germline, CDR1 is GTSNPN, CDR2 SVGIG (reference sequence). The TCR sequence derives from a human donor with chronic lymphocytic leukemia. Sequencing was performed on PBMCs, taken after 24 months of ibrutinib treatment. The J gene is TRBJ2-3, the V gene TRBV30; TRBD2 matches at 10 bases. Written as DNA, the CDR3 is TGTGCCTGGAGTGAGGCTAGCGGGGGAGCTAGCACAGATACGCAGTATTTT. It codes for CAWSEASGGASTDTQYF.